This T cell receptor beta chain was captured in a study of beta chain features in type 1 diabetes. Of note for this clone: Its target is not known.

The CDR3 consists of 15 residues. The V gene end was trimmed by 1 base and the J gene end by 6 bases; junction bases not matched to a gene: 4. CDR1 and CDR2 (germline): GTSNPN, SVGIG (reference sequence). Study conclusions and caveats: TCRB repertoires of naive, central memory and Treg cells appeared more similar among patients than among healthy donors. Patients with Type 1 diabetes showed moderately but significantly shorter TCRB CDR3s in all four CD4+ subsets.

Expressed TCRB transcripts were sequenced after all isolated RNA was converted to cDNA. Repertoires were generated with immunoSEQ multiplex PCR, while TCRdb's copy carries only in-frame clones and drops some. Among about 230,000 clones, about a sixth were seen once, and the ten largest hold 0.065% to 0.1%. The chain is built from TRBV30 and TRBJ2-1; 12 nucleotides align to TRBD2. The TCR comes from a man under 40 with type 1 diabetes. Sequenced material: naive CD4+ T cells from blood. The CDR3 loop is CAWSAGLAGLNEQFF. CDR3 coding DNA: TGTGCCTGGAGTGCGGGACTAGCGGGTCTCAATGAGCAGTTCTTC.